This entry describes one TCR beta chain. This sample is part of a study of T cell changes during pregnancy in multiple sclerosis. Assay used: immunoSEQ multiplex PCR; TCRdb lists only in-frame clones, some missing. The sample holds around 60,000 clones, about nine tenths seen once. In germline, CDR1 is MDHEN, CDR2 SYDVKM. This CDR3 has 12 amino acids. Trimming stripped 4 bases from V and 15 bases from J, with 16 bases between. The V call is TRBV28, the J call TRBJ1-5; D gene uncertain. The clonotype originates from a female donor in good health, enrolled as a control in a pregnancy study. The sample in question was peripheral blood, obtained in the second trimester of pregnancy. The CDR3 here is CASSSSRTQPHF. CDR3 DNA: TGTGCCAGCAGTTCCAGTCGCACCCAACCGCATTTT.